This T cell receptor (beta chain) was sequenced during a study of T-cell reconstitution after alpha-beta-depleted transplantation in children. Using unique molecular identifiers, the investigators prepared the TCRbeta library. From the PCR reads, TCRdb called clonotypes with MiXCR, one entry per CDR3 protein. The sample has about 400,000 distinct CDR3 sequences; 20% are singletons. Germline lookup yields CDR1 DFQATT and CDR2 SNEGSKA (reference sequence). The CDR3 loop spans 10 amino acids. Comment on this clonotype: The junction does not match germline at one end; this may be a read error.

The chain employs TRBV20-1 and TRBJ1-2; no clear D. Sequences were derived from PBMCs from the stem cell graft donor, sampled from the stem cell graft. The TCR sequence derives from a human donor who donated a stem cell graft to a child with acute myeloid leukemia. In DNA, the CDR3 is TGCAGTGCCAAGGCCTATGGCCACACCTTC. It yields the protein CSAKAYGHTF.